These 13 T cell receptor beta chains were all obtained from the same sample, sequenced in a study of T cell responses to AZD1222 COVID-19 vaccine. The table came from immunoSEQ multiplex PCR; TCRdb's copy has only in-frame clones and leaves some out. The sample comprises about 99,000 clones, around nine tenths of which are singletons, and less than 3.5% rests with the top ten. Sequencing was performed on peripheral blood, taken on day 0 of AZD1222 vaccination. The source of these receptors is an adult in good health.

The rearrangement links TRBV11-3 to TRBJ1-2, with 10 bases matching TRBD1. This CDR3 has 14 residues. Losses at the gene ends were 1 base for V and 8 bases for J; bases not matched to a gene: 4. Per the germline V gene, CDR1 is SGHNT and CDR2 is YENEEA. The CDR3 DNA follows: TGTGCCAGCAGCTTAGGACAGGGGGCAGGAGGCTACACCTTC. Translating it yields CASSLGQGAGGYTF.

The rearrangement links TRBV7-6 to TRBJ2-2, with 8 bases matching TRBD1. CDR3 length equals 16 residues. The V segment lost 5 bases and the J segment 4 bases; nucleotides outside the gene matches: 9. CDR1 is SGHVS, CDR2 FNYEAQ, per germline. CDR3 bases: TGTGCCAGCAGCCCATCCGACAGGGGTTTCACCGGGGAGCTGTTTTTT. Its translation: CASSPSDRGFTGELFF.

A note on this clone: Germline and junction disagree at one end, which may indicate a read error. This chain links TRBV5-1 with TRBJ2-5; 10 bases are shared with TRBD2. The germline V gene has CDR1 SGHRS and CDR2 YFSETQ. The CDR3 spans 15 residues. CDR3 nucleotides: TGTGCCAGCAGCCCGGAACTAGCGGGACAAGAGACCCAGTACTTC. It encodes CASSPELAGQETQYF.

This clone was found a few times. Here the CDR3 reads CASSATGAHNQPQHF. CDR3 nucleotide sequence: TGTGCCAGCAGCGCAACAGGAGCTCACAATCAGCCCCAGCATTTT. The chain is built from TRBV7-8 and TRBJ1-5, with D possibly matching TRBD1 (5 bases). Germline V gene sequence: CDR1 SGHVS, CDR2 FQNEAQ. This CDR3 has 15 residues. V dropped 5 bases and J dropped 3 bases, with 14 bases sitting between them.

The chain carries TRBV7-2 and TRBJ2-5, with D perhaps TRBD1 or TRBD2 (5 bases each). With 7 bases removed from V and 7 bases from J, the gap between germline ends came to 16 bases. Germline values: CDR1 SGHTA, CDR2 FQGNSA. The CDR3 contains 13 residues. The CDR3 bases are TGTGCCAGCAACAAAAGGGGAGAATGGACCCAGTACTTC. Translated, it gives CASNKRGEWTQYF.

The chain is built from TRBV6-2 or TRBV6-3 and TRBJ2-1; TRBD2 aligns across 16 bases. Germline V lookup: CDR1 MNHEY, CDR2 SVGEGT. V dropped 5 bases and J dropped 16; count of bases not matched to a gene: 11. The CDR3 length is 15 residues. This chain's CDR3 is CASSRQGTSGRASFF. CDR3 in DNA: TGTGCCAGCAGTCGTCAGGGGACTAGCGGGAGGGCATCATTCTTC.

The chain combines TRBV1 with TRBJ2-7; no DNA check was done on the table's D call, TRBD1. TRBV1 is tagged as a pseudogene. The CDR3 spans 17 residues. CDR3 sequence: CTSSQEGQGVMIYEQYV. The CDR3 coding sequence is TGCACCAGCAGCCAAGAGGGACAGGGGGTAATGATCTACGAGCAGTACGTC.

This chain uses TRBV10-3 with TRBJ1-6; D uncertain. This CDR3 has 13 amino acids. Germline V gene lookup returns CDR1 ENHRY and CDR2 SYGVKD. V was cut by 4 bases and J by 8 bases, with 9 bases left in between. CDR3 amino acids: CAISGHSDSPLHF. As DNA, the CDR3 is TGTGCCATCAGTGGACACAGCGATTCACCCCTCCACTTT.

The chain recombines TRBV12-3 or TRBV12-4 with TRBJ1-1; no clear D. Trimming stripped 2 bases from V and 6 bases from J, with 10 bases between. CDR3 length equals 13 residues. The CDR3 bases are TGTGCCAGCAGTTTATTGGGGAGGGCTGAAGCTTTCTTT. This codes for CASSLLGRAEAFF.

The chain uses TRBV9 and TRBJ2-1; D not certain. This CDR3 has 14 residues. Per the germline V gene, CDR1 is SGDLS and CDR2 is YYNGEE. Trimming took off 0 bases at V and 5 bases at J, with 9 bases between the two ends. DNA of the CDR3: TGTGCCAGCAGCGTAGGTGAATACGACAATGAGCAGTTCTTC. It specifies CASSVGEYDNEQFF.

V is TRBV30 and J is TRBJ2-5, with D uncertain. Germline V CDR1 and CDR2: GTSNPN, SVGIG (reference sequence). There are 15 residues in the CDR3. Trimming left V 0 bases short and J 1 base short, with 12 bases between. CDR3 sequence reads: CAWSVRLKLQETQYF. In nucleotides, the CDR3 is TGTGCCTGGAGTGTAAGGCTCAAACTCCAAGAGACCCAGTACTTC.

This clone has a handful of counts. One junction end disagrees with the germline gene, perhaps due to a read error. In DNA, the CDR3 is TGTGCCAGCAGCTCCGGACTACAGGGGTACTCTGGAAACACCATATATTTT. This encodes CASSSGLQGYSGNTIYF. The chain couples TRBV5-1 to TRBJ1-3, with 7 bases lining up with TRBD1. Germline V gene data show CDR1 as SGHRS and CDR2 as YFSETQ. The length of the CDR3 is 17 residues. The entire variable domain, with the rest obtained from reference TRBV5-1 and TRBJ1-3, is as follows: KAGVTQTPRYLIKTRGQQVTLSCSPISGHRSVSWYQQTPGQGLQFLFEYFSETQRNKGNFPGRFSGRQFSNSRSEMNVSTLELGDSALYLCASSSGLQGYSGNTIYFGEGSWLTVV.

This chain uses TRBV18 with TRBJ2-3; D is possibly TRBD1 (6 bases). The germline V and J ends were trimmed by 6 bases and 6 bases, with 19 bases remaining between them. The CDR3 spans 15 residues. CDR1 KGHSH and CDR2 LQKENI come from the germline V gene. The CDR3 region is CASSRDNPLRDTQYF. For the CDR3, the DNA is TGTGCCAGCTCCCGGGACAACCCTCTCAGGGATACGCAGTATTTT.